This TCR beta chain was identified in a study of breast tumors, draining lymph nodes, adjacent tissues. Trimming removed 5 bases from V and 5 bases from J, with 7 bases in between. CDR1 is SEHNR and CDR2 is FQNEAQ in the germline V gene (reference sequence). CDR3 size: 12 residues. Samples came from axillary lymph nodes draining the breast cancer. This clonotype was seen ten or more times. The antigen is unknown. Study observations and caveats: Findings are consistent with lymph node origin and intratumoral expansion of most tumor T cells. Tumor repertoires ranked between lymph nodes and nontumor tissue in diversity, with V and J gene preferences. That most tumor T cells come from lymph nodes remained unproven. Tumor and nontumor repertoires were significantly more similar in luminal-like than in basal-like breast cancer.

TCRdb independently ran MiXCR on the multiplex PCR reads; one entry per CDR3 protein. Among over 200,000 distinct CDR3 sequences listed, roughly 32% were seen once. The TCR comes from a female donor with breast cancer. Some clones in this sample may be carry-over from other donors' samples. The sample taken for sequencing was axillary lymph node tissue. The chain employs TRBV7-9 and TRBJ2-1; D is unclear. The CDR3 loop reads CASSQTNNEQFF. The CDR3 nucleotides read TGTGCCAGCAGCCAGACGAACAATGAGCAGTTCTTC.